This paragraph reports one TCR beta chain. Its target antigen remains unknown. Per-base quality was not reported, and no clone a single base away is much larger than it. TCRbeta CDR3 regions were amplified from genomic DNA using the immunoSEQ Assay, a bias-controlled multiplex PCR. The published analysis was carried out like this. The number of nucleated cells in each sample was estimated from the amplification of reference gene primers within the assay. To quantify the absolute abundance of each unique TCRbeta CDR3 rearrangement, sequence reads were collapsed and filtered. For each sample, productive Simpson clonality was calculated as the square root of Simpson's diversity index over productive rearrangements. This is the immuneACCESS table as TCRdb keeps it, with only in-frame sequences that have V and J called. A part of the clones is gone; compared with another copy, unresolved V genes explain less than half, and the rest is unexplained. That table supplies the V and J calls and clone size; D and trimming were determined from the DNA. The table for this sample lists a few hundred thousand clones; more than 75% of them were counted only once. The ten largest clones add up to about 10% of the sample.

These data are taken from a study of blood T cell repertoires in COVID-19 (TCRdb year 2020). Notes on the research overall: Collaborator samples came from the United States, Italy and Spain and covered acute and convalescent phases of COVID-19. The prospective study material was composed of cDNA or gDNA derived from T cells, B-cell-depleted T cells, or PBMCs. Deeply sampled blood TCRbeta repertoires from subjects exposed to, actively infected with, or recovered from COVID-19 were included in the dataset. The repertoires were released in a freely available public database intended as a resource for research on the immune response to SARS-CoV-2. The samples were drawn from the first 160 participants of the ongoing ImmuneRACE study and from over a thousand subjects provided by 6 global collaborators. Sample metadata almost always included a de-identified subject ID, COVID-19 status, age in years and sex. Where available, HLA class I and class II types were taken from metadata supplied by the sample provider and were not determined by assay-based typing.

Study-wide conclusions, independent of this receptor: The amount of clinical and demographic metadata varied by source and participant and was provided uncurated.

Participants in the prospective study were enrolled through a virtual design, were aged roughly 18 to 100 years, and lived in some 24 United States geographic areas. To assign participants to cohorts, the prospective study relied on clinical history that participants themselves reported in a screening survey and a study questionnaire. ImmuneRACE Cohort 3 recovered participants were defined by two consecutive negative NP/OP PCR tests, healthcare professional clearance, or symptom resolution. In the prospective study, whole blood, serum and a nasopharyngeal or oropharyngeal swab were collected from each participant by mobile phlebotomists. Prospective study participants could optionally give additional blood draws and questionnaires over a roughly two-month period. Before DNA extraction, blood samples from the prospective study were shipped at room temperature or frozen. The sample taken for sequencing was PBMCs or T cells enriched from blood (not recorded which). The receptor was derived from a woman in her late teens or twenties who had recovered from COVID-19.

The CDR3 reads as follows: CASSRTLSGTEAFF. DNA sequence: TGTGCCAGCAGCCGGACCCTGAGCGGCACTGAAGCTTTCTTT. The chain couples TRBV27 to TRBJ1-1; no D gene is confidently identified. CDR1 and CDR2 (MNHEY, SMNVEV) derive from the germline V gene (reference sequence). The CDR3 runs 14 amino acids, cysteine and phenylalanine included. Of all the DNA, just the CDR3 is kept, 42 bases in frame from base 1. V lost 6 bases and J lost 4 bases; the stretch between them is 15 bases long.